These T cell receptor beta chains were read from a single sample in a study of T cells after yellow fever vaccination. TCRdb re-analysed the 5' RACE reads in MiXCR, keeping a single row per CDR3 protein. The data contain about 340,000 distinct CDR3 sequences, around 12% of them singletons. Material: CD4+ T cells sorted from PBMCs, obtained 15 days after the yellow fever booster vaccination. These receptor sequences come from a man between 18 and 35 years old who received the YFV17D yellow fever vaccine. CDR3s include the opening cysteine and the closing phenylalanine or tryptophan. Each record gives: CDR3 DNA, CDR3 protein, D gene, clone size, V gene, J gene. The D gene is left open where the match is weak. The size of a clone is reported for some rows only, either as once, few or many, or as a class for expanded clones.

TGTGCCAGCAACCCGGGAGCTTATAGCAATCAGCCCCAGCATTTT	CASNPGAYSNQPQHF	NA	few	TRBV6-5	TRBJ1-5
TGTGCCAGCAGCTCGGACAGGGAAAACACCATATATTTT	CASSSDRENTIYF	TRBD1	many	TRBV7-3	TRBJ1-3
TGCGCCAGCAGCTACCAAGGGGGTGAGGGTGGCTACACCTTC	CASSYQGGEGGYTF	NA	NA	TRBV5-1	TRBJ1-2
TGTGCCAGCAGCTTGCTCCGGGGGGGGAGAGAGACCCAGTACTTC	CASSLLRGGRETQYF	TRBD2	NA	TRBV5-6	TRBJ2-5
TGTGCCAGTACTCCCTGGGGCAGGGTGGTAGATACGCAGTATTTT	CASTPWGRVVDTQYF	NA	NA	TRBV19	TRBJ2-3
TGTGCCAGCAGCAAGGGACAGCGTTATGGCTACACCTTC	CASSKGQRYGYTF	TRBD1	NA	TRBV14	TRBJ1-2
TGCGCCAGCATGGGGGTAGTCCAAGAGACCCAGTACTTC	CASMGVVQETQYF	NA	NA	TRBV5-1	TRBJ2-5
TGTGCCAGCGGTCAACAGGGGTGGACCGGGGAGCTGTTTTTT	CASGQQGWTGELFF	TRBD1	few	TRBV6-5	TRBJ2-2
TGCAGCGGAGGAGTTCGGGAGACCCAGTACTTC	CSGGVRETQYF	NA	many	TRBV29-1	TRBJ2-5
TGTGCCTGGAGTTTGGGGGCCAACGTCCTGACTTTC	CAWSLGANVLTF	NA	NA	TRBV30	TRBJ2-6
TGCAGTGCTAGAGATGCGGCAGCCTCCACGGAGCTGTTTTTT	CSARDAAASTELFF	NA	NA	TRBV20-1	TRBJ2-2
TGTGCCAGCAGCTTAGAGGGACAGGAGACTAACACTGAAGCTTTCTTT	CASSLEGQETNTEAFF	TRBD1	NA	TRBV7-7	TRBJ1-1
TGTGCCAGCAGTGACCAGCCGGGGGCAAGAACTGAAGCTTTCTTT	CASSDQPGARTEAFF	NA	NA	TRBV6-4	TRBJ1-1
TGTGCCAGCAGCTTGTACGGGGGCGGAGAGACCCAGTACTTC	CASSLYGGGETQYF	NA	NA	TRBV7-9	TRBJ2-5
TGTGCCAGCAGTTTGCAAGGGGGCTTAGGCATTCAGTACTTC	CASSLQGGLGIQYF	TRBD1	few	TRBV12-3/TRBV12-4	TRBJ2-4
TGTGCCAGCAGTTACTCGAGCGGCAGGTTGAGAGGAAACATTCAGTACTTC	CASSYSSGRLRGNIQYF	NA	few	TRBV6-6	TRBJ2-4
TGTGCCAGCAGCTTAACGCAGGGAGAGACCCAGTACTTC	CASSLTQGETQYF	NA	NA	TRBV7-2	TRBJ2-5
TGCGCCAGCAGCCAAGTGGGCAGACCGAACTATGGCTACACCTTC	CASSQVGRPNYGYTF	NA	many	TRBV4-1	TRBJ1-2